These T cell receptor beta chains were read from a single sample in a study of CD4 T cells in relation to SARS-CoV-2 and coronaviruses. No antigens are known for them. Repertoires were generated with immunoSEQ multiplex PCR, while TCRdb's copy carries only in-frame clones and drops some. The table includes 25,000 to 35,000 clones, over 75% detected once. The sample consisted of CD4+ T cells from PBMCs, cultured in vitro. The source of these receptors is a human donor in good health. CDR3s include the opening cysteine and the closing phenylalanine or tryptophan. D genes are given only for firm matches. Not every row has a clone size; where given, it reads once, few, many or a size class.

>few|TRBV5-1|TRBJ2-2|-
TGCGCCAGCAGCACCGGGACTCAGAGGACCGGGGAGCTGTTTTTT
CASSTGTQRTGELFF
>-|TRBV4-3|TRBJ1-1|-
TGCGCCAGCAGCCAAGATCTCGAGGTGGGCACTGAAGCTTTCTTT
CASSQDLEVGTEAFF
>-|TRBV29-1|TRBJ2-1|TRBD2
TGCAGCGTTGAAGGAGGGCGGGAGGCCTACAATGAGCAGTTCTTC
CSVEGGREAYNEQFF
>-|TRBV11-2|TRBJ2-2|-
TGTGCCAGCAGCTTACGGACTAACACCGGGGAGCTGTTTTTT
CASSLRTNTGELFF
>few|TRBV6-2/TRBV6-3|TRBJ1-1|-
TGTGCCAGCAGTGATCAGGAGGCGAACACTGAAGCTTTCTTT
CASSDQEANTEAFF
>-|TRBV7-8|TRBJ2-7|-
TGTGCCAGCAGCTTAGTAGGGCAGGGGGGGTACGAGCAGTACTTC
CASSLVGQGGYEQYF
>once|TRBV2|TRBJ1-4|-
TGTGCCAGCAGCCGCTCCAAGGGGCCTGAGGAAAAACTGTTTTTT
CASSRSKGPEEKLFF
>-|TRBV12-3/TRBV12-4|TRBJ2-7|-
TGTGCCAGCAGTTTTTCAGATTACGAGCAGTACTTC
CASSFSDYEQYF
>-|TRBV7-6|TRBJ2-3|TRBD2
TGTGCCAGCAGCGCGGAGCGGGGGGGCCTTGCAGATACGCAGTATTTT
CASSAERGGLADTQYF
>-|TRBV29-1|TRBJ2-5|-
TGCAGCGTTGAAGTGCGACAGAGAGAAGAGACCCAGTACTTC
CSVEVRQREETQYF
>-|TRBV19|TRBJ2-3|TRBD2
TGTGCCAGTACCCCCTTCGGGCGGGAGACAGATACGCAGTATTTT
CASTPFGRETDTQYF
>large|TRBV11-2|TRBJ1-5|-
TGTGCCAGCAGCTTGGGGGGCGGCCTGGGGCAGCCCCAGCATTTT
CASSLGGGLGQPQHF
>-|TRBV5-8|TRBJ2-5|-
TGTGCCAGCAGCTTGGCCGCGGGGTCGGAGACCCAGTACTTC
CASSLAAGSETQYF
>-|TRBV9|TRBJ2-3|-
TGTGCCAGCAGCGTAGGGGGTACAGATACGCAGTATTTT
CASSVGGTDTQYF
>-|TRBV2|TRBJ2-7|TRBD1
TGTGCCAGCAGCTATGGGACAGAGATCTACGAGCAGTACTTC
CASSYGTEIYEQYF
>-|TRBV4-3|TRBJ2-2|-
TGCGCCAGCAGCCTCCGGATAGGGTTCACCGGGGAGCTGTTTTTT
CASSLRIGFTGELFF
>-|TRBV30|TRBJ2-5|-
TGTGCCTGGAACCAACTTAGGGCAGAGACCCAGTACTTC
CAWNQLRAETQYF
>-|TRBV7-2|TRBJ1-2|-
TGTGCCAGCAGCCTCGACGGGACTAACTATGGCTACACCTTC
CASSLDGTNYGYTF
>-|TRBV4-1|TRBJ2-7|-
TGCGCCAGCAGCCAAGATTCCGGAGTTTACGAGCAGTACTTC
CASSQDSGVYEQYF
>-|TRBV19|TRBJ2-3|-
TGTGCCAGTAGTCCAAGACAGACCACAGATACGCAGTATTTT
CASSPRQTTDTQYF
>-|TRBV12-5|TRBJ2-1|TRBD2
TGTGCTAGTGGTTTGGTAGGGGCGGGAGCCTACAATGAGCAGTTCTTC
CASGLVGAGAYNEQFF
>-|TRBV28|TRBJ2-1|TRBD2
TGTGCCAGCAGTCTCGGACTAGCGGGGGGGAATGAGCAGTTCTTC
CASSLGLAGGNEQFF
>-|TRBV2|TRBJ1-6|-
TGTGCCAGCAGGAACGGGATGATGGGGTCTTCACCCCTCCACTTT
CASRNGMMGSSPLHF
>-|TRBV6-2/TRBV6-3|TRBJ2-7|-
TGTGCCAGCAGTTTATACGGAACCTACGAGCAGTACTTC
CASSLYGTYEQYF
>-|TRBV30|TRBJ2-1|-
TGTGCCTGGTTTCTAGTTTTCTACAATGAGCAGTTCTTC
CAWFLVFYNEQFF
>-|TRBV6-2/TRBV6-3|TRBJ2-1|TRBD2
TGTGCCAGCAGTTATTCCCTGTCCGGGACTAGCGGGAGGGGCAATGAGCAGTTCTTC
CASSYSLSGTSGRGNEQFF
>-|TRBV5-3|TRBJ2-2|-
TGTGCCAGAAGCGGGGGGCTGAACACCGGGGAGCTGTTTTTT
CARSGGLNTGELFF
>-|TRBV3-1/TRBV3-2|TRBJ1-6|-
TGTGCCAGCAGCCATAGTAAGACAGGACCGGGAGTGGGTTCACCCCTCCACTTT
CASSHSKTGPGVGSPLHF
>-|TRBV27|TRBJ2-7|-
TGTGCCAGCAGTTTCGCAGGGGCGTCCTACGAGCAGTACTTC
CASSFAGASYEQYF
>once|TRBV2|TRBJ1-1|-
TGTGCCAGCATATTAAGGGGCGCCGGGGCGGGCACTGAAGCTTTCTTT
CASILRGAGAGTEAFF
>medium-sized|TRBV6-5|TRBJ1-1|-
TGTGCCAGCAGTTCCTCGACAGGAGCTTTCTTT
CASSSSTGAFF
>-|TRBV5-1|TRBJ2-3|-
TGCGCCAGCAGCCCCTTGGAGTTAGTGGGGGACGGGGATACGCAGTATTTT
CASSPLELVGDGDTQYF
>-|TRBV5-5|TRBJ1-4|-
TGTGCCAGCAGCAGCCGGGTCCAGAATGAAAAACTGTTTTTT
CASSSRVQNEKLFF
>once|TRBV6-2/TRBV6-3|TRBJ1-1|-
TGTGCCAGCAGTTTACTCCAGGGTCACGAAGCTTTCTTT
CASSLLQGHEAFF
>-|TRBV29-1|TRBJ1-1|TRBD1
TGCAGCGTGCTGACAGGGGGTACGGGGGGAGCTTTCTTT
CSVLTGGTGGAFF
>-|TRBV6-5|TRBJ1-1|-
TGTGCCAGCACCCGACCCGGACGGTTGAACACTGAAGCTTTCTTT
CASTRPGRLNTEAFF
>-|TRBV5-1|TRBJ2-7|TRBD1
TGCGCCAGCAGCCGGGGACAGGGCAGCGAGCAGTACTTC
CASSRGQGSEQYF
>-|TRBV7-2|TRBJ1-4|TRBD1
TGTGCCAGCAGCTCGTCCCGGGACAGAGGAGGGCTTCTGTTTTTT
CASSSSRDRGGLLFF
>-|TRBV18|TRBJ2-5|-
TGTGCCAGCTCACCAGGTGCGCAAGAGACCCAGTACTTC
CASSPGAQETQYF
>-|TRBV5-4|TRBJ2-2|TRBD2
TGTGCCAGCAGTTCCGGGACTAGCGGGAGAGTGGACACCGGGGAGCTGTTTTTT
CASSSGTSGRVDTGELFF
>-|TRBV6-5|TRBJ1-1|-
TGTGCCAGCAGGTTTTCTGAAGCTTTCTTT
CASRFSEAFF
>-|TRBV11-3|TRBJ2-1|-
TGTGCCAGCAGCTTAGAGGGTTACAATGAGCAGTTCTTC
CASSLEGYNEQFF
>-|TRBV20-1|TRBJ1-1|-
TGCAGTGCTCCAGCCCAAAGCGGGGCTTTCTTT
CSAPAQSGAFF
>-|TRBV5-6|TRBJ1-6|TRBD1
TGTGCCAGCAGCTTACAGGGGGGGGATTCACCCCTCCACTTT
CASSLQGGDSPLHF
>few|TRBV7-9|TRBJ1-5|-
TGTGCCAGCAGCTTCGACGGTGATCAGCCCCAGCATTTT
CASSFDGDQPQHF
>-|TRBV19|TRBJ2-7|-
TGTGCCAGTAGTATTTCCCAGGGAAACCCCTACGAGCAGTACTTC
CASSISQGNPYEQYF
>-|TRBV7-2|TRBJ2-3|-
TGTGCCAGCAGCAGGCGGGGAACCTCTAGCACAGATACGCAGTATTTT
CASSRRGTSSTDTQYF
>-|TRBV2|TRBJ1-5|TRBD1
TGTGCCAGCAGCCACGGACAGGGGGGTTATGGCAATCAGCCCCAGCATTTT
CASSHGQGGYGNQPQHF
>-|TRBV19|TRBJ2-5|TRBD2
TGTGCCAGTAGTTCGGTGACCGGGGGGTCAGAGACCCAGTACTTC
CASSSVTGGSETQYF
>once|TRBV2|TRBJ1-2|-
TGTGCCGGGGCCGTGGGGATCCCATATGGCTACACCTTC
CAGAVGIPYGYTF
>-|TRBV9|TRBJ1-4|TRBD1
TGTGCCAGCAGCCCCCAGGGGGCCAATGAAAAACTGTTTTTT
CASSPQGANEKLFF
>-|TRBV7-6|TRBJ2-7|TRBD2
TGTGCCAGCAGCCTATATTCAGGACTAGCGGGAGTAGGCGAGCAGTACTTC
CASSLYSGLAGVGEQYF
>-|TRBV5-6|TRBJ1-2|-
TGTGCCAGCAGCCCCCACAGGGCTGGCTACACCTTC
CASSPHRAGYTF
>few|TRBV20-1|TRBJ2-1|TRBD2
TGCAGTGCTAGTAAAGCGGGGACCTACAATGAGCAGTTCTTC
CSASKAGTYNEQFF
>-|TRBV4-1|TRBJ1-1|-
TGCGCCAGCAGCCTAAAGGAGGGATTAGGAGCTTTCTTT
CASSLKEGLGAFF
>-|TRBV12-3/TRBV12-4|TRBJ2-1|-
TGTGCCAGCAGTCCTGGGCCTTACAATGAGCAGTTCTTC
CASSPGPYNEQFF
>-|TRBV6-1|TRBJ2-1|-
TGTGCCAGCAGTGAATTTTGGGGACCCCTGGACACCAATGAGCAGTTCTTC
CASSEFWGPLDTNEQFF